This T cell receptor beta chain came from a study of breast tumors, draining lymph nodes, adjacent tissues. TCRdb reanalysed the multiplex PCR reads using MiXCR and keeps one entry per CDR3 protein. The sample contains some 66,000 distinct CDR3 sequences, 57% of which appear only once. This clonotype was detected a few times. Its antigen is still unknown. Points from the study as a whole: Data only fit, rather than demonstrated, lymph node origin of most tumor T cells. Luminal-like breast cancer showed significantly higher tumor–nontumor repertoire similarity than basal-like. Tumors had less TCR diversity than lymph nodes, more than nontumor tissue. Data fit most tumor T cells coming from lymph node, expanding in tumor.

Germline CDR1 reads LNHNV; CDR2 reads YYDKDF (reference sequence). The CDR3 extends over 16 amino acids. Trimming took 3 bases from V and 5 from J, leaving 19 bases between them. Sequencing was done on a sample of breast tumor tissue. V gene TRBV15 combines with J gene TRBJ2-5; tentative D call: TRBD1 (5 bases). This sequence was found in a female donor with breast cancer. Some clones in this sample may be carry-over from other donors' samples. DNA for the CDR3: TGTGCCACCAGCAGTGGCGGCGTTTGGGGCCTGGAGACCCAGTACTTC. Translated: CATSSGGVWGLETQYF.